This TCR beta chain was recovered during a study of blood T cell repertoires in COVID-19. The repertoire was sequenced with immunoSEQ multiplex PCR; TCRdb's copy has only in-frame clones and lacks some. The data show some 270,000 clones, with about 87% seen just once and roughly 4% held by the top ten. Per the germline V gene, CDR1 is LNHDA and CDR2 is SQIVND (reference sequence). V was pared by 5 bases and J by 0 bases, with 7 bases of the junction left unmatched. This CDR3 is built from 17 residues. The chain links TRBV19 to TRBJ2-1, with TRBD1 matching over 10 bases. The origin of this receptor is a woman in her twenties or thirties with acute COVID-19. Source material: PBMCs or T cells enriched from blood (not recorded which). CDR3 loop: CASSARQGASSYNEQFF. The CDR3 nucleotides read TGTGCCAGTAGTGCCAGACAGGGGGCGTCCTCCTACAATGAGCAGTTCTTC.